The sequence of this T cell receptor (beta chain) was determined in a study of Ad26.COV2.S vaccination and SARS-CoV-2 variants. Here immunoSEQ multiplex PCR was the method, and the copy in TCRdb shows in-frame clones only, minus some. Among nearly 95,000 clones listed, more than 65% were seen once. Study-wide results and limits: Spike-specific TCR breadth was greater in vaccine than placebo recipients. Vaccinated and placebo-treated recipients had similar non-spike TCR breadth.

About this clone: Its matching antigen is unknown.

V was pared by 5 bases and J by 3 bases, with 20 bases between. Germline V gene data show CDR1 as MDHEN and CDR2 as SYDVKM. This CDR3 contains 17 residues. This clonotype originated in a human donor who had recovered from COVID-19. The chain joins TRBV28 to TRBJ1-3, with D hard to call. The specimen comprised peripheral blood, sampled after recovery from COVID-19. CDR3 sequence reads: CASSPTRWREGGNTIYF. As DNA, the CDR3 is TGTGCCAGCAGTCCAACCCGGTGGAGGGAAGGTGGAAACACCATATATTTT.